Sequencing of this T cell receptor beta chain was carried out in a study of spatial heterogeneity in lung cancer (dated by TCRdb to between 2018 and 2021). Notes on the research overall: Beta-chain transcripts were consistently detected in greater numbers than alpha-chain transcripts, which likely reflects a higher abundance of beta-chain transcripts. In the raw uncorrected reads, each unique combination of TCR and UMI appeared on average more than ten times. The study quantitatively compared TCR alpha and beta repertoires across multiple tumor regions, matched nontumor lung and blood in non-small cell lung cancer. The study linked features of the TCR repertoire to counts of nonsynonymous mutations, which were determined by whole-exome sequencing of tumor tissue. At surgery, both alpha and beta chains were TCR-sequenced in under 250 tumor regions, approximately 64 matched nontumor lung samples and some 56 PBMC samples. Broader findings and caveats from the paper: Ubiquitous expanded tumor TCRs were found in blood more often at tumor resection than at routine follow-up. Additional single-cell paired TCR alpha and beta sequencing was considered necessary to confirm, at a functional level, the hypothesis that regional TCRs recognize regional mutations.

The CDR3 runs 14 residues from the cysteine to the phenylalanine. The sequence is cut down to CDR3 DNA, 42 bases in frame from base 1. The germline V gene specifies SQVTM as CDR1 and ANQGSEA as CDR2. This clonotype was counted a few times. Its antigen has not been determined. Its ends do not fully match the called genes, so a read error is possible. The intended sense of this specimen's time point label: sample taken at primary tumor resection. Donors were 72 patients with early-stage, untreated non-small cell lung cancer from the lung TRACERx cohort. Without any cell sorting, TCR sequencing was performed on whole RNA extracted either from tumor and nontumor lung tissue or from cryopreserved PBMC samples. A patient was chosen for TCR sequencing only when enough RNA was available from at least two tumor regions. The protocol used for the library was 5' RACE. Sequencing used a NextSeq 500. In the TCR library protocol, a unique molecular identifier was attached to each TCR cDNA molecule so that PCR and sequencing errors could be corrected. The published analysis was carried out like this. Decombinator tools were used for TCR identification, UMI-based error correction and CDR3 extraction. TCRs above a frequency of 2 per 1,000, corresponding to the top 1% of the tumor frequency distribution, were defined as expanded. Rényi diversity was computed with the R vegan package after subsampling each repertoire 100 times to 5,000 TCRs. CDR3 similarity networks were constructed using string-kernel similarity of amino acid triplets, with links drawn between CDR3s whose pairwise similarity was above 0.82. The public reads were reanalyzed by TCRdb: fastp trimming at Q25, MiXCR alignment, in-frame beta chains only. Duplicate CDR3 protein sequences are folded into a single record with the most common DNA and genes. The V and J calls and clone size are TCRdb's, not the authors'. The sample yields around 89,000 distinct CDR3 sequences; approximately 12% were counted once. The ten largest clonotypes hold over 40% of the sample.

Sequences were derived from PBMCs, sampled at surgery. The source of this sequence is a male donor with early-stage non-small cell lung cancer. Recombination joined TRBV29-1 with TRBJ2-7; the D region is possibly TRBD1 or TRBD2, each matching across 5 bases. The CDR3 region: CSVAPTGTPHEQYF. The DNA sequence follows: TGTAGCGTTGCCCCCACCGGGACCCCTCACGAGCAGTACTTC.